This is a list of T cell receptor beta chains from one sample in a study of cytomegalovirus exposure and HLA in healthy donors. Assay used: immunoSEQ multiplex PCR; TCRdb lists only in-frame clones, some missing. The sample gives 85,000 to 100,000 clones, 75% to 85% of which show up once; about 3.8% is in the top ten. Sequencing input: PBMCs. These receptor sequences come from a woman aged 40-49 years in good health and CMV-seronegative. Both conserved end residues are part of each CDR3. A D gene is named only where the DNA matches it firmly. Only part of the rows carry a size: once, few, many, or a class if the clone is expanded.

CDR3,DNA,size,J,V,D
CASSDGGTGVGGYTF,TGTGCCAGCAGTGACGGCGGGACAGGGGTTGGTGGCTACACCTTC,-,TRBJ1-2,TRBV6-4,TRBD1
CASSQVSMNTEAFF,TGCGCCAGCAGCCAAGTGAGTATGAACACTGAAGCTTTCTTT,-,TRBJ1-1,TRBV4-1,-
CASSQGGTIDTQYF,TGTGCCAGCAGCCAAGGCGGGACTATAGATACGCAGTATTTT,-,TRBJ2-3,TRBV14,TRBD2
CASSSGTGDAQPQHF,TGTGCCAGCAGTTCAGGGACAGGGGATGCGCAGCCCCAGCATTTT,-,TRBJ1-5,TRBV6-5,TRBD1
CASSATSGGTDTQYF,TGTGCCAGCAGTGCAACTAGCGGGGGCACAGATACGCAGTATTTT,-,TRBJ2-3,TRBV6-4,TRBD2
CASSREDTTNEKLFF,TGTGCCAGCAGCCGAGAGGACACAACTAATGAAAAACTGTTTTTT,-,TRBJ1-4,TRBV4-2,-
CATSRDPGGGGANVLTF,TGTGCCACCAGCAGAGACCCAGGGGGCGGGGGGGCCAACGTCCTGACTTTC,-,TRBJ2-6,TRBV15,TRBD1
CASSLTGYGELFF,TGTGCCAGCAGTTTAACAGGGTACGGGGAGCTGTTTTTT,-,TRBJ2-2,TRBV6-6,-
CASSLVQGRKVTEAFF,TGTGCCAGCAGCTTAGTACAGGGAAGAAAGGTCACTGAAGCTTTCTTT,-,TRBJ1-1,TRBV7-6,-
CASRPGTGGFEKLFF,TGTGCCAGCAGACCCGGGACAGGGGGCTTTGAAAAACTGTTTTTT,-,TRBJ1-4,TRBV6-5,TRBD1
CASSSGGSTNEKLFF,TGCGCCAGCAGCTCGGGGGGATCAACTAATGAAAAACTGTTTTTT,-,TRBJ1-4,TRBV5-1,-
CASRRQGANYGYTF,TGTGCCAGCAGACGACAGGGGGCCAACTATGGCTACACCTTC,-,TRBJ1-2,TRBV28,TRBD1
CASVHGGKETQYF,TGTGCCAGCGTTCATGGCGGGAAAGAGACCCAGTACTTC,-,TRBJ2-5,TRBV28,-
CATKTGSVTEAFF,TGTGCCACCAAAACAGGGTCCGTTACTGAAGCTTTCTTT,-,TRBJ1-1,TRBV2,-
CASRLEGRLNTEAFF,TGTGCCAGCAGACTAGAGGGCAGGCTGAACACTGAAGCTTTCTTT,once,TRBJ1-1,TRBV28,-
CASSSGRGGYGYTF,TGCGCCAGCAGCTCGGGCCGGGGAGGCTATGGCTACACCTTC,-,TRBJ1-2,TRBV5-1,-
CASSLGTGIRNTEAFF,TGTGCCAGCAGCTTGGGGACAGGGATAAGGAACACTGAAGCTTTCTTT,-,TRBJ1-1,TRBV7-9,TRBD1
CASSLQGKETQYF,TGCGCCAGCAGCTTACAGGGGAAAGAGACCCAGTACTTC,-,TRBJ2-5,TRBV5-1,TRBD1
CASSIENNRAPAF,TGTGCCAGTAGTATAGAAAATAACAGGGCTCCGGCTTTT,-,TRBJ1-4,TRBV19,-
CASRQTGFTYNEQFF,TGTGCCAGCAGGCAGACAGGGTTCACCTACAATGAGCAGTTCTTC,-,TRBJ2-1,TRBV14,TRBD1
CASNLRDSTGGYTF,TGTGCCAGCAACCTAAGGGACAGCACTGGTGGCTACACCTTC,-,TRBJ1-2,TRBV2,TRBD1
CASSKWDRGDQPQHF,TGTGCCAGCAGCAAATGGGACAGGGGGGACCAGCCCCAGCATTTT,-,TRBJ1-5,TRBV7-2,TRBD1
CASSQGRADGYTF,TGTGCCAGCAGCCAGGGCAGGGCGGATGGCTACACCTTC,once,TRBJ1-2,TRBV14,-
CSSSLGLYEQYF,TGTTCCAGCAGCTTGGGACTCTACGAGCAGTACTTC,-,TRBJ2-7,TRBV7-9,-
CSVVTGLSGANVLTF,TGCAGCGTTGTCACAGGGCTCTCTGGGGCCAACGTCCTGACTTTC,-,TRBJ2-6,TRBV29-1,-
CASSQRRTGERMNTEAFF,TGCGCCAGCAGCCAACGAAGAACAGGGGAGAGGATGAACACTGAAGCTTTCTTT,-,TRBJ1-1,TRBV5-1,TRBD1
CASSQEGGAPYEQYF,TGCGCCAGCAGCCAAGAAGGGGGGGCCCCCTACGAGCAGTACTTC,once,TRBJ2-7,TRBV4-3,-
CATAADTQYF,TGTGCCACTGCGGCCGATACGCAGTATTTT,many,TRBJ2-3,TRBV6-5,-
CASSPGTGIEAFF,TGTGCCAGCAGCCCCGGGACAGGGATTGAAGCTTTCTTT,few,TRBJ1-1,TRBV9,TRBD1
CASSPGTGGTEAFF,TGTGCCAGCTCACCAGGGACAGGTGGGACTGAAGCTTTCTTT,few,TRBJ1-1,TRBV18,TRBD1
CASSHGAGGPPGELFF,TGTGCCAGCAGCCATGGAGCGGGGGGCCCCCCCGGGGAGCTGTTTTTT,-,TRBJ2-2,TRBV4-2,TRBD2
CASSLLLNTEAFF,TGTGCCAGCAGCTTGCTCCTGAACACTGAAGCTTTCTTT,-,TRBJ1-1,TRBV5-6,-
CASTPAGNTEAFF,TGTGCCAGCACCCCCGCGGGGAACACTGAAGCTTTCTTT,-,TRBJ1-1,TRBV6-5,-
CASSETDRTNQPQHF,TGTGCCAGCAGTGAAACGGACAGAACCAATCAGCCCCAGCATTTT,-,TRBJ1-5,TRBV6-1,-
CASNGQGMPNTEAFF,TGTGCCAGCAACGGACAGGGGATGCCTAACACTGAAGCTTTCTTT,-,TRBJ1-1,TRBV2,TRBD1
CASSYREGGAFF,TGTGCCAGCAGTTACAGGGAGGGAGGAGCTTTCTTT,-,TRBJ1-1,TRBV6-5,-
CARQGGGGGYTF,TGTGCCAGACAGGGGGGCGGCGGAGGCTACACCTTC,-,TRBJ1-2,TRBV2,TRBD1
CASSTRGQPQGYGYTF,TGCGCCAGCAGCACGAGGGGACAGCCCCAGGGGTATGGCTACACCTTC,-,TRBJ1-2,TRBV5-1,TRBD1
CASSPGGGEREKLFF,TGTGCCAGCAGCCCCGGCGGGGGGGAGCGTGAAAAACTGTTTTTT,-,TRBJ1-4,TRBV5-4,-
CASGLLTGTYEQYF,TGTGCTAGTGGTTTGCTGACGGGAACCTACGAGCAGTACTTC,-,TRBJ2-7,TRBV12-5,-